This paragraph covers one T cell receptor beta chain sequence. TCRdb reprocessed the 5' RACE reads; each CDR3 protein has one entry and no DNA is given. This sample's table has some 450,000 distinct CDR3 sequences. The sample is drawn from a study of T cells expressing NK-cell markers. The TCR comes from a woman aged 18 to 75 in good health. The sequencing input was blood T cells: a sorted CD56 or NKG2C T cell subset, CD4+ or CD8+ T cells, or bulk PBMC T cells (not recorded which).

The CDR3 loop reads CASSVGLAGAAGDTQYF. The J gene is TRBJ2-3, the V gene TRBV9; TCRdb gives TRBD2 as the D gene, but with no DNA this cannot be confirmed. The CDR3 loop spans 17 amino acids. Germline V CDR1 and CDR2: SGDLS, YYNGEE.